The 31 T cell receptor beta chains below come from one sample, sequenced in a study of control samples from healthy donors and cancer patients. Generated by immunoSEQ multiplex PCR, the TCRdb table keeps only in-frame clones and is missing some. The data show about 140,000 clones, roughly 92% seen once. The sequenced sample consisted of blood. Receptors were obtained from a middle-aged man in good health.

This chain uses TRBV11-2 with TRBJ1-3; D uncertain. V was trimmed by 1 base and J by 4 bases, leaving 14 bases between them. This CDR3 is 16 amino acids long. Looked up from germline, CDR1 is SGHAT and CDR2 is FQNNGV. Here the CDR3 reads CASSLGTEVSGNTIYF. Written as DNA, the CDR3 is TGTGCCAGCAGCTTAGGCACGGAAGTTTCCGGAAACACCATATATTTT.

The chain is built from TRBV28 and TRBJ1-4; 9 bases map to TRBD1. The CDR3 has 15 amino acids. Per germline, CDR1 MDHEN and CDR2 SYDVKM. The trim removed 4 bases at V and 4 bases at J, leaving 4 bases unmatched. The CDR3 DNA reads TGTGCCAGCAGTTCACCGGGACAGGGTAATGAAAAACTGTTTTTT. This sequence encodes CASSSPGQGNEKLFF.

This sequence joins TRBV14 and TRBJ2-1; 8 positions agree with TRBD2. This CDR3 region has 17 residues. The junction had 12 bases not matched to a gene; V was cut back by 3 bases and J by 5 bases. The germline V gene encodes CDR1 SGHDN and CDR2 FVKESK. CDR3 in DNA: TGTGCCAGCAGCCACCCCACTCGGGGGGGCTGGCACAATGAGCAGTTCTTC. As protein: CASSHPTRGGWHNEQFF.

The chain employs TRBV9 and TRBJ2-7; D is unresolved. This CDR3 is 14 amino acids long. V was cut by 4 bases and J by 7 bases, with 18 bases left in between. Germline V gene data show CDR1 as SGDLS and CDR2 as YYNGEE. The CDR3 DNA is TGTGCCAGCAGCACCCGCTGGACCCTTGATGAGCAGTACTTC. Its translation is CASSTRWTLDEQYF.

The chain uses TRBV6-2 or TRBV6-3 and TRBJ2-3; 13 positions match TRBD2. In germline, CDR1 is MNHEY, CDR2 SVGEGT. Trimming cost V 3 bases and J 4 bases; bases outside gene matches: 10. CDR3 size: 18 residues. The CDR3 DNA sequence: TGTGCCAGCAGTTATCCGACTAGCGGGAGGAGGTTCGCAGATACGCAGTATTTT. The encoded protein is CASSYPTSGRRFADTQYF.

This chain connects TRBV27 to TRBJ2-1; TRBD2 matches at 9 bases. Trimming removed 6 bases from V and 0 bases from J; junction bases left unmatched: 3. Germline-derived CDR1 and CDR2 are MNHEY and SMNVEV (reference sequence). The CDR3 is 15 residues long. The CDR3 is CASRLAGSSYNEQFF. Written as DNA, the CDR3 is TGTGCCAGCAGGCTAGCGGGGTCCTCCTACAATGAGCAGTTCTTC.

The V and J genes are TRBV5-1 and TRBJ2-3; D remains unclear. The V end lost 3 bases, the J end lost 4 bases, and 9 bases lay between the germline ends. The germline CDR1 and CDR2 sequences are SGHRS and YFSETQ. This CDR3 is built from 13 residues. The CDR3 here is CASSYRASDTQYF. CDR3 DNA sequence: TGCGCCAGCAGCTATCGGGCATCAGATACGCAGTATTTT.

The chain couples TRBV9 to TRBJ2-7, with 8 bases identical to TRBD1. Germline trimming cut 4 bases from V and 6 bases from J; bases unmatched to any gene: 12. Germline assignment: CDR1 SGDLS and CDR2 YYNGEE. The CDR3 is 15 amino acids. The CDR3 loop reads CASSPRPGTGREQYF. The CDR3, as DNA: TGTGCCAGCAGCCCCCGTCCCGGGACAGGCCGCGAGCAGTACTTC.

The V and J genes are TRBV7-2 and TRBJ1-4, with D unresolved. CDR3 length: 15 residues. Trimming stripped 1 base from V and 0 bases from J, with 6 bases between. Germline values: CDR1 SGHTA, CDR2 FQGNSA. The DNA of the CDR3 is TGTGCCAGCAGCTTAGAACGTGCAACTAATGAAAAACTGTTTTTT. Translation: CASSLERATNEKLFF.

The chain uses TRBV9 and TRBJ2-1; maybe TRBD2 (5 bases). Germline values: CDR1 SGDLS, CDR2 YYNGEE. V lost 5 bases and J 0 bases, leaving 6 bases between the germline ends. CDR3 size: 13 residues. The CDR3 sequence is CASSEGSYNEQFF. In nucleotides, the CDR3 is TGTGCCAGCAGTGAGGGCTCCTACAATGAGCAGTTCTTC.

The rearrangement links TRBV29-1 to TRBJ1-2; no reliable D call. The CDR3 sequence is 14 residues long. Germline V gene data show CDR1 as SQVTM and CDR2 as ANQGSEA. Trimming removed 6 bases at V and 7 bases at J, with 21 bases between. The CDR3 bases are TGCAGCGTAGCGCGGGATACGGCTAATCGTGGCTACACCTTC. This sequence encodes CSVARDTANRGYTF.

V and J are TRBV27 and TRBJ2-7; weak D call: TRBD2 (6 bases). With 5 bases removed from V and 3 bases from J, the gap between germline ends came to 17 bases. The CDR3 is 15 residues long. Germline CDR1 MNHEY, CDR2 SMNVEV (reference sequence). The CDR3 sequence is CASSPMRGRVYEQYF. The DNA of the CDR3 is TGTGCCAGCAGTCCAATGCGGGGCCGTGTCTACGAGCAGTACTTC.

The chain is built from TRBV6-5 and TRBJ1-1; 9 positions agree with TRBD1. V lost 4 bases to trimming and J lost 8 bases; unmatched junction nucleotides: 2. The CDR3 contains 12 residues. Germline V lookup: CDR1 MNHEY, CDR2 SVGAGI. The CDR3 DNA sequence: TGTGCCAGCAGTTTCGACAGGGGGGAAGCTTTCTTT. As protein: CASSFDRGEAFF.

The chain employs TRBV30 and TRBJ2-2, with 10 bases that match TRBD1. This CDR3 region has 20 residues. CDR1 and CDR2 from the germline V gene are GTSNPN and SVGIG (reference sequence). Trimming removed 0 bases from V and 1 base from J; junction bases left unmatched: 14. The CDR3 here is CAWSVIFGTGEYENTGELFF. The CDR3 nucleotides are TGTGCCTGGAGTGTAATCTTTGGGACAGGGGAATATGAGAACACCGGGGAGCTGTTTTTT.

Here the CDR3 DNA reads TGTGCCAGTAGTATTACACCGGGGACCAACGCGGGAGAGCAGTACTTC. Translated, it gives CASSITPGTNAGEQYF. The chain couples TRBV19 to TRBJ2-7; D is perhaps TRBD2 (6 bases). This CDR3 is built from 16 residues. Germline CDR1 and CDR2: LNHDA and SQIVND (reference sequence). V lost 3 bases, J lost 7 bases, and 22 bases lay in between.

This chain links TRBV6-5 with TRBJ2-1; 15 bases are a match to TRBD2. V gave up 6 bases and J gave up 6 bases; unmatched junction bases: 3. CDR1 is MNHEY and CDR2 is SVGAGI in the germline V gene. The CDR3 contains 15 residues. DNA of the CDR3: TGTGCCAGCAGAGGACTAGCGGGGGGGCCCAATGAGCAGTTCTTC. Amino acid sequence: CASRGLAGGPNEQFF.

The chain uses TRBV2 and TRBJ1-1, with 9 bases matching TRBD1. From germline, CDR1 is SNHLY and CDR2 FYNNEI. This CDR3 has 12 amino acids. Unmatched junction bases numbered 11, after V lost 7 bases and J lost 14 bases. For the CDR3, the DNA is TGTGCCAGCACCCCAGGGGGACAGGGTTCATTCTTT. Translating it yields CASTPGGQGSFF.

The chain carries TRBV5-6 and TRBJ2-1; TRBD2 aligns across 7 bases. Germline CDR1 and CDR2: SGHDT and YYEEEE. Trimming took 3 bases from V and 4 from J; bases not matched to a gene: 7. The CDR3 extends over 15 amino acids. The CDR3 region is CASSSVGLNYNEQFF. In DNA, the CDR3 is TGTGCCAGCAGCTCGGTGGGACTAAATTACAATGAGCAGTTCTTC.

V and J are TRBV28 and TRBJ1-1; the D gene is possibly TRBD1 (5 bases). The CDR3 runs to 16 residues. CDR1 is MDHEN and CDR2 is SYDVKM in the germline V gene. Between the trimmed V and J ends, which lost 5 bases and 8 bases, there was a span of 24 bases. CDR3 protein: CASSPLEWGSFKEAFF. DNA for the CDR3: TGTGCCAGCAGTCCTCTAGAGTGGGGGAGCTTCAAGGAAGCTTTCTTT. The entire variable domain, with the rest obtained from reference TRBV28 and TRBJ1-1, is as follows: DVKVTQSSRYLVKRTGEKVFLECVQDMDHENMFWYRQDPGLGLRLIYFSYDVKMKEKGDIPEGYSVSREKKERFSLILESASTNQTSMYLCASSPLEWGSFKEAFFGQGTRLTVV.

This clone was found once. J is TRBJ2-2 and V is TRBV5-1, with 10 bases aligning to TRBD1. V shed 7 bases, J shed 3 bases, and the junction held 3 bases outside the gene matches. The CDR3 spans 14 residues. The germline gives CDR1 SGHRS, CDR2 YFSETQ. The DNA for the CDR3 is TGCGCCAGCGCCGGGACAGGGGACACCGGGGAGCTGTTTTTT. Protein product: CASAGTGDTGELFF.

The CDR3 DNA follows: TGCGCCAGCAGCCAAGGCAGGGACCATCAGCCCCAGCATTTT. Translated: CASSQGRDHQPQHF. This sequence joins TRBV4-3 and TRBJ1-5, with D possibly being TRBD1 (5 bases). Trimming took 1 base from V and 5 from J, leaving 9 bases between them. CDR1 and CDR2 from the germline V gene are LGHNA and YSLEER. This CDR3 comprises 14 residues.

The gene calls are TRBV5-6 and TRBJ1-1; 7 nucleotides align to TRBD1. After removal of 3 bases from V and 6 bases from J, the junction contained 5 bases not matched to a gene. The CDR3 is made up of 13 amino acids. From germline, CDR1 is SGHDT and CDR2 YYEEEE. The CDR3 reads CASSSTGVAEAFF. CDR3 bases: TGTGCCAGCAGCTCTACAGGGGTAGCTGAAGCTTTCTTT.

This clone is categorized as medium-sized. The chain joins TRBV9 to TRBJ2-2; D is ambiguous. The CDR3 extends over 14 amino acids. Trimming left V 3 bases short and J 5 bases short, with 11 bases between. CDR1 and CDR2 (germline): SGDLS, YYNGEE. The chain's CDR3 is CASSATFGTGELFF. CDR3 coding DNA: TGTGCCAGCAGCGCCACATTTGGAACCGGGGAGCTGTTTTTT.

The rearrangement joins TRBV7-2 to TRBJ2-2; possibly TRBD1 for D (5 bases). The germline V gene encodes CDR1 SGHTA and CDR2 FQGNSA. Deletions cut 1 base from V and 5 bases from J, with 14 bases between. The CDR3 is made up of 16 amino acids. In DNA form, the CDR3 reads TGTGCCAGCAGCTTAGGAAAGGGGCCGCCGACCGGGGAGCTGTTTTTT. It yields the protein CASSLGKGPPTGELFF.

The V gene is TRBV10-3, the J gene TRBJ1-4; 7 bases align to TRBD1. The junction had 8 bases not matched to a gene; V was cut back by 9 bases and J by 7 bases. Germline values: CDR1 ENHRY, CDR2 SYGVKD. CDR3 size: 13 residues. The CDR3 bases are TGTGCCATAGGGAGGGGGCATGGTGAAAAACTGTTTTTT. Protein sequence: CAIGRGHGEKLFF.

V gene TRBV5-1 combines with J gene TRBJ2-5, with 8 bases lining up with TRBD1. Per germline, CDR1 SGHRS and CDR2 YFSETQ. The CDR3 covers 13 residues. With 7 bases clipped from V and 5 bases from J, the junction kept 7 bases outside the gene matches. The CDR3 nucleotides are TGCGCCAGCCATACAGGGGGATCGGAGACCCAGTACTTC. This encodes CASHTGGSETQYF.

V is TRBV6-5 and J is TRBJ1-2, with no clear D. V was shortened by 7 bases and J by 2 bases, with 11 bases between the two germline ends. This CDR3 comprises 13 residues. Per the germline V gene, CDR1 is MNHEY and CDR2 is SVGAGI. The CDR3 region is CASTFDTNYGYTF. The DNA for the CDR3 is TGTGCCAGCACCTTTGACACCAACTATGGCTACACCTTC.

The gene calls are TRBV4-1 and TRBJ1-2; no reliable D call. Trimming took 1 base from V and 2 from J, leaving 11 bases between them. CDR1 and CDR2 from the germline V gene are MGHRA and YSYEKL. The CDR3 contains 15 residues. The CDR3 reads CASSQGVTPNYGYTF. The DNA for the CDR3 is TGCGCCAGCAGCCAAGGCGTGACTCCCAACTATGGCTACACCTTC.

The chain couples TRBV6-5 to TRBJ2-1; D not certain. Germline V gives CDR1 MNHEY, CDR2 SVGAGI. CDR3 length: 11 amino acids. The V end lost 7 bases, the J end lost 0 bases, and 1 base lay between the germline ends. The chain's CDR3 is CASTSYNEQFF. CDR3 sequence (DNA): TGTGCCAGCACCTCCTACAATGAGCAGTTCTTC.

The CDR3 protein is CALKTSSGNTIYF. Written as DNA, the CDR3 is TGTGCCCTCAAAACAAGCTCTGGAAACACCATATATTTT. The chain carries TRBV2 and TRBJ1-3; no clear D. V was clipped by 11 bases and J by 0 bases, with 11 bases between them. Germline CDR1 is SNHLY and CDR2 is FYNNEI. The CDR3 extends over 13 amino acids.

A single count supports this clone. This chain uses TRBV18 with TRBJ2-5, with 10 bases identical to TRBD1. Germline CDR1 is KGHSH and CDR2 is LQKENI. V shed 4 bases and J 5 bases; nucleotides not matched to a gene: 4. The CDR3 consists of 14 residues. Written as DNA, the CDR3 is TGTGCCAGCTCACGGGACAGGGGAAGCGAGACCCAGTACTTC. Its protein product is CASSRDRGSETQYF.